This passage covers 5 T cell receptor beta chains from one sample sequenced in a study of cytomegalovirus exposure and HLA in healthy donors. PCR primers comprised 60 Vbeta and 13 Jbeta primers. Profiled with immunoSEQ multiplex PCR; TCRdb holds only in-frame clones, not every one. The table shows approximately 110,000 clones, with approximately 76% occurring only once. Sequenced sample: PBMCs. The source of these receptors is a man aged 40-55 years in good health and CMV-seronegative.

This clone was seen a single time. J is TRBJ2-1 and V is TRBV7-9; weak D call: TRBD2 (6 bases). The CDR3 is 17 amino acids. Germline V gene data show CDR1 as SEHNR and CDR2 as FQNEAQ (reference sequence). V lost 4 bases, J lost 2 bases, and 18 bases lay in between. CDR3 protein: CASSSRSWEDTYNEQFF. CDR3 nucleotide sequence: TGTGCCAGCAGCTCCCGATCATGGGAGGACACCTACAATGAGCAGTTCTTC.

In this sample, this clone turned up a few times. The CDR3 DNA is TGTGCCAGCAGCTTATTGAGTACAGGGAAGATTAATGAAAAACTGTTTTTT. This codes for CASSLLSTGKINEKLFF. J is TRBJ1-4 and V is TRBV7-9; D is perhaps TRBD1 (6 bases). V lost 2 bases and J 4 bases, leaving 17 bases between the germline ends. The germline CDR1 and CDR2 sequences are SEHNR and FQNEAQ (reference sequence). CDR3 size: 17 residues.

The table lists this clone with a count of one. This CDR3 is CASSPRAPGELFF. CDR3 nucleotide sequence: TGCGCCAGCAGCCCGAGGGCCCCCGGGGAGCTGTTTTTT. This chain links TRBV4-1 with TRBJ2-2; tentatively, D is TRBD2 (5 bases). The CDR3 consists of 13 residues. Trimming took 4 bases from V and 6 from J, leaving 9 bases between them. Germline CDR1 reads MGHRA; CDR2 reads YSYEKL.

The V call is TRBV5-6, the J call TRBJ1-2, with D perhaps TRBD1 (5 bases). The CDR3 spans 15 residues. V was pared by 4 bases and J by 3 bases, with 16 bases between. Germline CDR1 and CDR2: SGHDT and YYEEEE. CDR3 DNA sequence: TGTGCCAGCAGCAGGGCGAGGAGGGGAGACTATGGCTACACCTTC. Translation: CASSRARRGDYGYTF.

The chain uses TRBV2 and TRBJ2-5; D is possibly TRBD1 (6 bases). This CDR3 has 15 residues. Germline V CDR1 and CDR2: SNHLY, FYNNEI. V gave up 6 bases and J gave up 4 bases, with 18 bases separating them. The CDR3 loop reads CASSLTRGVGETQYF. The CDR3 DNA reads TGTGCCAGCAGCCTGACCAGGGGAGTCGGAGAGACCCAGTACTTC.